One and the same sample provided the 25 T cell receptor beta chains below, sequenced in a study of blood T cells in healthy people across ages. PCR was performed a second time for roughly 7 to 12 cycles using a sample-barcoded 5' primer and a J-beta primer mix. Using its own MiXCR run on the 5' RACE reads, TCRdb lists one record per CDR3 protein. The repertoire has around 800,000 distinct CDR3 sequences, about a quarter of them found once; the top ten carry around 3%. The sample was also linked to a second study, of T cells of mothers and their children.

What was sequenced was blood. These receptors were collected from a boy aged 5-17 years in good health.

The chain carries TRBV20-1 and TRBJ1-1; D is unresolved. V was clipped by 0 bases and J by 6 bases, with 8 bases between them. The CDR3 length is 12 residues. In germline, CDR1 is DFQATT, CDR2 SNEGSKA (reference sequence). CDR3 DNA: TGCAGTGCTAGAGATTTCCCACCTGAAGCTTTCTTT. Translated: CSARDFPPEAFF.

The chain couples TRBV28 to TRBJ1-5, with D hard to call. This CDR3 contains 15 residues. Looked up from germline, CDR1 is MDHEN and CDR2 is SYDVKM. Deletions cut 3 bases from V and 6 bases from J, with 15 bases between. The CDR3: CASSFSGSVTQPQHF. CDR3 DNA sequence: TGTGCCAGCAGTTTTTCCGGGTCAGTTACTCAGCCCCAGCATTTT.

This chain's CDR3 is CSVPQGRGEQYF. DNA for the CDR3: TGCAGCGTCCCACAGGGTCGTGGCGAGCAGTACTTC. J is TRBJ2-7 and V is TRBV29-1; TRBD1 is a possible D gene (6 bases). Germline V gene data show CDR1 as SQVTM and CDR2 as ANQGSEA. V shed 6 bases and J shed 6 bases, with 15 bases lying between them. This CDR3 has 12 amino acids.

In DNA form, the CDR3 reads TGTGCCAGCAGCGCGACTAGCGGGGGTGTAGACATTCAGTACTTC. It specifies CASSATSGGVDIQYF. The rearrangement uses TRBV7-3 and TRBJ2-4, with TRBD2 matching 12 bases. This CDR3 has 15 residues. Germline CDR1 is SGHTA and CDR2 is FQGTGA. With 5 bases clipped from V and 8 bases from J, the junction kept 7 bases outside the gene matches. Drawing the rest from reference TRBV7-3 and TRBJ2-4, the complete variable domain is GAGVSQTPSNKVTEKGKYVELRCDPISGHTALYWYRQSLGQGPEFLIYFQGTGAADDSGLPNDRFFAVRPEGSVSTLKIQRTERGDSAVYLCASSATSGGVDIQYFGAGTRLSVL.

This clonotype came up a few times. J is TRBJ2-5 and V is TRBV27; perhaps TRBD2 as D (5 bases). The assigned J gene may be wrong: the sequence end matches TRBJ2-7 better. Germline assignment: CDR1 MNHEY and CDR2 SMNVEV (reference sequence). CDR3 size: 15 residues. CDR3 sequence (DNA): TGTGCCAGCAGGAAGACGGGATTCAGCTCCTACGAGCAGTACTTC. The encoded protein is CASRKTGFSSYEQYF.

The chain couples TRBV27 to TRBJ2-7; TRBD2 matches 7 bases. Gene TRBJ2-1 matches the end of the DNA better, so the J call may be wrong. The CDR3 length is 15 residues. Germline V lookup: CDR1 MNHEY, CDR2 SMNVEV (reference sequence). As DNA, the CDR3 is TGTGCCAGCAGTTTAGGTCCCCGGGGGGTTAATGAGCAGTTCTTC. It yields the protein CASSLGPRGVNEQFF.

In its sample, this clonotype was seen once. The CDR3 region is CASSFNRGGSHEQFF. The CDR3 DNA follows: TGTGCCAGCAGTTTTAACCGGGGGGGAAGCCATGAGCAGTTCTTC. The rearrangement joins TRBV28 to TRBJ2-1, with TRBD2 matching over 8 bases. CDR3 length equals 15 residues. Trimming removed 3 bases from V and 8 bases from J; junction bases left unmatched: 9. From germline, CDR1 is MDHEN and CDR2 SYDVKM.

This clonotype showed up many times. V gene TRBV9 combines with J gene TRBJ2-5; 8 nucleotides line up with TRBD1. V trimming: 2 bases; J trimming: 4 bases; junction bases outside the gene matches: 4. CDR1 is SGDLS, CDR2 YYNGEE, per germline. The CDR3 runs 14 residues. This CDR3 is CASSVTGERETQYF. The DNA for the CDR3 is TGTGCCAGCAGCGTGACAGGGGAAAGAGAGACCCAGTACTTC.

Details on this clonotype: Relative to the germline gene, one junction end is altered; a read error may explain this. The CDR3 region is CASIYRLSGANVLTF. As DNA, the CDR3 is TGTGCCAGCATTTACAGGCTGTCTGGGGCCAACGTCCTGACTTTC. This rearrangement joins TRBV6-6 to TRBJ2-6; TRBD1 is a possible D gene (5 bases). The germline V gene has CDR1 MNHNY and CDR2 SVGAGI (reference sequence). The CDR3 runs 15 residues.

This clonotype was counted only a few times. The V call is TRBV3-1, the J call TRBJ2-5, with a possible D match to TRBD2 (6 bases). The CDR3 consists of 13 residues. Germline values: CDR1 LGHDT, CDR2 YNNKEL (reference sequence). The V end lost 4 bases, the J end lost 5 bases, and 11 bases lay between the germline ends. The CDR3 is CASSLADPETQYF. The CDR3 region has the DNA TGTGCCAGCAGCCTAGCGGACCCCGAGACCCAGTACTTC.

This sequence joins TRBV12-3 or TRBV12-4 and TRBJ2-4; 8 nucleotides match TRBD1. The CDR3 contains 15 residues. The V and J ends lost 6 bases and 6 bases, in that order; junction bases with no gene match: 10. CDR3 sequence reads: CASSPTDRAGNIQYF. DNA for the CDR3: TGTGCCAGCAGCCCAACGGACAGGGCTGGAAACATTCAGTACTTC.

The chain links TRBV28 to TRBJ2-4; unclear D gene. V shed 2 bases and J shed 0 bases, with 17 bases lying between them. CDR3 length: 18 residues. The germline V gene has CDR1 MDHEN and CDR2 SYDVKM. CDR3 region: CASSLSPVRTLAKNIQYF. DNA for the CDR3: TGTGCCAGCAGTTTAAGCCCCGTCAGAACGCTAGCCAAAAACATTCAGTACTTC.

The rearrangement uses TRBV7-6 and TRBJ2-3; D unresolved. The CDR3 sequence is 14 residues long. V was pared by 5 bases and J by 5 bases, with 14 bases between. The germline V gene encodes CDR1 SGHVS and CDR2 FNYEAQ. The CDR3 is CASSQTYTGDTQYF. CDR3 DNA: TGTGCCAGCAGCCAGACCTACACGGGAGATACGCAGTATTTT.

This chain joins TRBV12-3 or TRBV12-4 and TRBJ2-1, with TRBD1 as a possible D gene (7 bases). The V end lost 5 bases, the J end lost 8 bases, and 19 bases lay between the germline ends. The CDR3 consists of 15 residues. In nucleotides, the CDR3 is TGTGCCAGCAGTCCACAGGGGACTCCGAGGGATGAGCAGTTCTTC. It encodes CASSPQGTPRDEQFF.

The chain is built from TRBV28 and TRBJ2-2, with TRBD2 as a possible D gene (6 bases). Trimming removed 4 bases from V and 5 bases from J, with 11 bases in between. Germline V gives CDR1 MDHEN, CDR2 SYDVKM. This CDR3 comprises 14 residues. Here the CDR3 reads CASSSQGGTGELFF. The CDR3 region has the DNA TGTGCCAGCAGTTCTCAGGGAGGAACCGGGGAGCTGTTTTTT.

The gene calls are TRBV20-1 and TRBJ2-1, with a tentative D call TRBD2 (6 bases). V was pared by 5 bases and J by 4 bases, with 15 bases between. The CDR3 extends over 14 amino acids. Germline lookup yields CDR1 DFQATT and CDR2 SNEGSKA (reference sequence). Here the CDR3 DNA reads TGCAGTGCTCTTGGAGGAGGGCGGTACAATGAGCAGTTCTTC. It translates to CSALGGGRYNEQFF.

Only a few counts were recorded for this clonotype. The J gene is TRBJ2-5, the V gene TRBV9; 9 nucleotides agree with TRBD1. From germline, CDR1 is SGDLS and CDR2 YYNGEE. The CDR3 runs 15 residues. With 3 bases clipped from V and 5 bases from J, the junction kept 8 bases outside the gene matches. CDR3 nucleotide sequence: TGTGCCAGCAGCGGCGGGACAGGGCTAAAGGAGACCCAGTACTTC. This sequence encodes CASSGGTGLKETQYF.

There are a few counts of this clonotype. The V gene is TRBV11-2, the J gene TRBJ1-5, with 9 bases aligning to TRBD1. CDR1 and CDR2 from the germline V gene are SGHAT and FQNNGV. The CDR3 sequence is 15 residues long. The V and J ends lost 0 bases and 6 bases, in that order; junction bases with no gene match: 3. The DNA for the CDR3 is TGTGCCAGCAGCTTAGATCGGGACAGGGCTCAGCCCCAGCATTTT. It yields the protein CASSLDRDRAQPQHF.

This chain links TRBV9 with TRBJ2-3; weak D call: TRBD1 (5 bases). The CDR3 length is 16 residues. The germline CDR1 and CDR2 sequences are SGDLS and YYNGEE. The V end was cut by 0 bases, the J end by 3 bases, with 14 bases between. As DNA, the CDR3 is TGTGCCAGCAGCGTAGCGTCCGGGCGACAGACAGATACGCAGTATTTT. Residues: CASSVASGRQTDTQYF. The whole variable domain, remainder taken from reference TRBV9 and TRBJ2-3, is DSGVTQTPKHLITATGQRVTLRCSPRSGDLSVYWYQQSLDQGLQFLIQYYNGEERAKGNILERFSAQQFPDLHSELNLSSLELGDSALYFCASSVASGRQTDTQYFGPGTRLTVL.

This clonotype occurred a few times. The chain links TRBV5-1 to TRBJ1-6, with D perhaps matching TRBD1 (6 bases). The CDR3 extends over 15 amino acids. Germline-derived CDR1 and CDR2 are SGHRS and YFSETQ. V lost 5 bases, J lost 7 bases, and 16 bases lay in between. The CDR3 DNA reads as TGCGCCAGCAGACAACGGGACACCGTAAATTCACCCCTCCACTTT. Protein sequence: CASRQRDTVNSPLHF.

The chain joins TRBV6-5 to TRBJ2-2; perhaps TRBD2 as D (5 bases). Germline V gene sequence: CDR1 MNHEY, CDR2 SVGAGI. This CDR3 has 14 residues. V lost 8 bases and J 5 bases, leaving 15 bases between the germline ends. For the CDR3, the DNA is TGTGCCAGCCGCACCGGACTCCCGACCGGGGAGCTGTTTTTT. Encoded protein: CASRTGLPTGELFF.

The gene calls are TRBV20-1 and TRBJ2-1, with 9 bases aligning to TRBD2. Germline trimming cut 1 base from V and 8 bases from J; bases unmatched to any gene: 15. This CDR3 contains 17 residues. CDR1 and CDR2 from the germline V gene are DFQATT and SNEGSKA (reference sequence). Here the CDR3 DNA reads TGCAGTGCTAGAGGCCCCCCCTGGCGGGGGGGCGGGGATGAGCAGTTCTTC. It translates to CSARGPPWRGGGDEQFF.

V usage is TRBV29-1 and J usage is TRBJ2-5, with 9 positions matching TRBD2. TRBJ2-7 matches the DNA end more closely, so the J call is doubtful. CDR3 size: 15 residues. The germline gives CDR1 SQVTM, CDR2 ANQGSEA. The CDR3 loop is CSVSYGAGGPYEQYF. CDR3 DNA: TGCAGCGTCTCCTACGGGGCGGGGGGGCCCTACGAGCAGTACTTC.

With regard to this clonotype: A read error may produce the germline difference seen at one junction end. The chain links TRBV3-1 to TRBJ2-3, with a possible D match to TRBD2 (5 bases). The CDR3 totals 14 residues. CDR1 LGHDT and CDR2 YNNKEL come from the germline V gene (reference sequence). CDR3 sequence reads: CASSLRANQETQYF. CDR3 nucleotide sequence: TGTGCCAGCAGCCTGCGGGCCAACCAAGAGACCCAGTACTTT.

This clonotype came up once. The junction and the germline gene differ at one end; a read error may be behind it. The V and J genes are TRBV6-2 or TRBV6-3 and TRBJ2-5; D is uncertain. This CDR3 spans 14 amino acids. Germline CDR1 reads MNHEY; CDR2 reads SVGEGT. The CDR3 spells CASSHSSQLETQYF. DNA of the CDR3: TGTGCCAGCAGTCACTCGTCCCAGCTGGAGACCCAGTACTTC.